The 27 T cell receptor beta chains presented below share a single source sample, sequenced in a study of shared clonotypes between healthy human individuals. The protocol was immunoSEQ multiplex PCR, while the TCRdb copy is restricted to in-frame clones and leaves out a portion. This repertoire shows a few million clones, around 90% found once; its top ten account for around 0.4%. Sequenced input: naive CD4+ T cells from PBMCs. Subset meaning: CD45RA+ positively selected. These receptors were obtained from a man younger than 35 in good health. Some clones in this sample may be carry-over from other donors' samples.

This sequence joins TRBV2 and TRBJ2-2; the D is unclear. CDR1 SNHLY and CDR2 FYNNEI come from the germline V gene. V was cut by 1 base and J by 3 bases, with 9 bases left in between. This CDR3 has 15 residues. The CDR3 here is CASSEVGPHTGELFF. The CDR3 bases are TGTGCCAGCAGTGAAGTTGGACCTCACACCGGGGAGCTGTTTTTT.

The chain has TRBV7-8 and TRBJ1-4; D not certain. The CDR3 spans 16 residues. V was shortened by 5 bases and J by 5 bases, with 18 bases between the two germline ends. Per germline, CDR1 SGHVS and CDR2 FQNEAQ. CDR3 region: CASSTVNRNLNEKLFF. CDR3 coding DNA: TGTGCCAGCAGCACCGTGAATAGGAACCTGAATGAAAAACTGTTTTTT.

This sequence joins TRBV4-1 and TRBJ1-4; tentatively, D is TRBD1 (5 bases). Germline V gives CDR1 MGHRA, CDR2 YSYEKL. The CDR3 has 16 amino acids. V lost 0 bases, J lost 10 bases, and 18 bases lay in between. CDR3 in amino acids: CASSQEIRASLGKLFF. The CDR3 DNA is TGCGCCAGCAGCCAAGAGATCAGGGCAAGCCTGGGAAAACTGTTTTTT.

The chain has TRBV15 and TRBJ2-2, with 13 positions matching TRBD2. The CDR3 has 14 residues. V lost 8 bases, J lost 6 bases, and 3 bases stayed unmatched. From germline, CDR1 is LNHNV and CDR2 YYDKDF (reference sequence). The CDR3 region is CATAGLAGPGELFF. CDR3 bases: TGTGCCACCGCGGGACTAGCGGGACCCGGGGAGCTGTTTTTT.

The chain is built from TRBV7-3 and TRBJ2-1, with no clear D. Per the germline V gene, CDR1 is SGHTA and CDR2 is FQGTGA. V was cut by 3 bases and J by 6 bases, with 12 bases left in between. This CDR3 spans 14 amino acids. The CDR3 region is CASSLMGTLNEQFF. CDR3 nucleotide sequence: TGTGCCAGCAGCTTGATGGGTACCCTCAATGAGCAGTTCTTC.

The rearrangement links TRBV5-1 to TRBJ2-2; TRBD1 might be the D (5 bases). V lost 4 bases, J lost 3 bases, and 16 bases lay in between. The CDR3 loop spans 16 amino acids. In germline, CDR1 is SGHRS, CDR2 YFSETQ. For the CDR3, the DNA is TGCGCCAGCAGCCCAACCCAGGGTCGGTACACCGGGGAGCTGTTTTTT. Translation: CASSPTQGRYTGELFF.

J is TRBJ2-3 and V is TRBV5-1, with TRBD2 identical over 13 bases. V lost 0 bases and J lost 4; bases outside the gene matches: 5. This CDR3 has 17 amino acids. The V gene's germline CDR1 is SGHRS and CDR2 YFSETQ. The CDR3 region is CASSLGTSGSRADTQYF. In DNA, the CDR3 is TGCGCCAGCAGCTTGGGGACTAGCGGGAGTCGGGCAGATACGCAGTATTTT.

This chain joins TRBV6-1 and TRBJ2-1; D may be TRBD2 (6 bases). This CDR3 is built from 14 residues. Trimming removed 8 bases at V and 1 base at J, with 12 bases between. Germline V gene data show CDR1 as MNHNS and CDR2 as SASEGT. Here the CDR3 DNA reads TGTGCCAGCGGGACGGGGAGGTCCTACAATGAGCAGTTCTTC. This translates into CASGTGRSYNEQFF.

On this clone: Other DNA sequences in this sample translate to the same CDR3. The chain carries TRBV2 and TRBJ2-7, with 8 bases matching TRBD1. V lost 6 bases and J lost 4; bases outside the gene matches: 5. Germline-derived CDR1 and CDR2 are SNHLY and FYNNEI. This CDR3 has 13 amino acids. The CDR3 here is CASSDRGDYEQYF. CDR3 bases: TGTGCCAGCAGCGACAGGGGAGATTACGAGCAGTACTTC.

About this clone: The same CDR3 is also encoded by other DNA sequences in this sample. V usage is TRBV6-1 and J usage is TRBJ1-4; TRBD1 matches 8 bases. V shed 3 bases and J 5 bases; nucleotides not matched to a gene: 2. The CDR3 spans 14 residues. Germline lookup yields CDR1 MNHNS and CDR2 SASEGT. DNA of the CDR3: TGTGCCAGCAGTGAGGACAGGGTGAATGAAAAACTGTTTTTT. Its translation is CASSEDRVNEKLFF.

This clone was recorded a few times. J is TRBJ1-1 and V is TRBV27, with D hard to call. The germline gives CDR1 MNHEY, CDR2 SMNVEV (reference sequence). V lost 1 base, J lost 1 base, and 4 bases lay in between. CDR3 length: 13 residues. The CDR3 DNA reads TGTGCCAGCAGTTTATTCCCGAACACTGAAGCTTTCTTT. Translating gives CASSLFPNTEAFF.

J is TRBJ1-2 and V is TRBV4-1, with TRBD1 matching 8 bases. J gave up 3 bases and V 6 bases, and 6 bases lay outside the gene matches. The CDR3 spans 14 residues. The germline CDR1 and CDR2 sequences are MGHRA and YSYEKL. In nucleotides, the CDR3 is TGCGCCAGCAGGAACCCGGGACAGGACTATGGCTACACCTTC. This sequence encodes CASRNPGQDYGYTF.

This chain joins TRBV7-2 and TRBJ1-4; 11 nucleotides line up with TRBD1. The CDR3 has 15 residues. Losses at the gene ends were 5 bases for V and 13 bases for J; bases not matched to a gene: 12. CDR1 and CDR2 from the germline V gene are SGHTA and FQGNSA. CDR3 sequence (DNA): TGTGCCAGCAGCCGTTTACTCGGACAGGGGGCGGGACTGTTTTTT. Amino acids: CASSRLLGQGAGLFF.

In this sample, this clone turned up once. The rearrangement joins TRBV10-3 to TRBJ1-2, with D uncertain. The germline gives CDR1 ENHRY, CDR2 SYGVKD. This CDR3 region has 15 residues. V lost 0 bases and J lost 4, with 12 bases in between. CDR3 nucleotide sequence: TGTGCCATCAGTGAGTCGGCCCTACCGTTCTATGGCTACACCTTC. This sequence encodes CAISESALPFYGYTF.

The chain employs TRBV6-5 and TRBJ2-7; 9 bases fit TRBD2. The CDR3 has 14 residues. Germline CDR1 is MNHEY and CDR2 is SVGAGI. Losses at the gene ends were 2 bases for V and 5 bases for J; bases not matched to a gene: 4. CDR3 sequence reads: CASSYGSSGDEQYF. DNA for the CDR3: TGTGCCAGCAGTTACGGGTCTAGCGGGGACGAGCAGTACTTC.

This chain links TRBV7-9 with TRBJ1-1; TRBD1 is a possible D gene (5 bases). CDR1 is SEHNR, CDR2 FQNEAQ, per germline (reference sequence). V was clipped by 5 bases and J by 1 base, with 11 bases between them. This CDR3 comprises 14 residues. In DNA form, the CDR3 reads TGTGCCAGCAGCCTTCACCAGGGGAACACTGAAGCTTTCTTT. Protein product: CASSLHQGNTEAFF. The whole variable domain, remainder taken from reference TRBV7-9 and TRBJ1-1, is DTGVSQNPRHKITKRGQNVTFRCDPISEHNRLYWYRQTLGQGPEFLTYFQNEAQLEKSRLLSDRFSAERPKGSFSTLEIQRTEQGDSAMYLCASSLHQGNTEAFFGQGTRLTVV.

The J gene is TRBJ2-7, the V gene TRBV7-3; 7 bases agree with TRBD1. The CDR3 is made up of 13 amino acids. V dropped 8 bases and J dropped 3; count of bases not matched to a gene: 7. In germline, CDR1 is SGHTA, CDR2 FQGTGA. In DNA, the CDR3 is TGTGCCAGCGGAAGCGGACAGGACTACGAGCAGTACTTC. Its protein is CASGSGQDYEQYF.

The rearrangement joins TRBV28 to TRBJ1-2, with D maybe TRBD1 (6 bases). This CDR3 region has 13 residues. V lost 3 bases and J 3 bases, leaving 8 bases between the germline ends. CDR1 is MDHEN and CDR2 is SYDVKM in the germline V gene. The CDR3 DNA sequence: TGTGCCAGCAGTTTGAACAGGGACTATGGCTACACCTTC. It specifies CASSLNRDYGYTF.

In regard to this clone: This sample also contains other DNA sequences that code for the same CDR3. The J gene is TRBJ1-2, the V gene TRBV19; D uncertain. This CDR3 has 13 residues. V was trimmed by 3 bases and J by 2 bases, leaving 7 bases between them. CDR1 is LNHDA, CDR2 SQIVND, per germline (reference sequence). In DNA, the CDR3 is TGTGCCAGTAGTATTGTAGTGAACTATGGCTACACCTTC. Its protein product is CASSIVVNYGYTF.

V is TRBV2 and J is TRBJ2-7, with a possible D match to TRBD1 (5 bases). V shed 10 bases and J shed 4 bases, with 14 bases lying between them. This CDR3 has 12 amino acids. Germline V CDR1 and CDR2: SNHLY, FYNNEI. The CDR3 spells CATRQSAYEQYF. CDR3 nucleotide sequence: TGTGCCACGAGACAGAGCGCTTACGAGCAGTACTTC. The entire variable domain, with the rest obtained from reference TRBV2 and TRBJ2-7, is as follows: EPEVTQTPSHQVTQMGQEVILRCVPISNHLYFYWYRQILGQKVEFLVSFYNNEISEKSEIFDDQFSVERPDGSNFTLKIRSTKLEDSAMYFCATRQSAYEQYFGPGTRLTVT.

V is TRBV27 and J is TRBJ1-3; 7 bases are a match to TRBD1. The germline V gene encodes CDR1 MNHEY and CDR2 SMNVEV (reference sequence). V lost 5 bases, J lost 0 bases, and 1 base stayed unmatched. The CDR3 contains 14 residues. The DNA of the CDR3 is TGTGCCAGCAGTAACAGGGGCTCTGGAAACACCATATATTTT. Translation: CASSNRGSGNTIYF.

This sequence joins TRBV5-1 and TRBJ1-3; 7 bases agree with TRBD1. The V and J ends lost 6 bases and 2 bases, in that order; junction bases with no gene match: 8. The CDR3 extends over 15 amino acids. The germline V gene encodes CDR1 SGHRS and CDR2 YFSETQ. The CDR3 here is CASTGDSPAGNTIYF. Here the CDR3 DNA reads TGCGCCAGCACTGGGGACAGTCCAGCTGGAAACACCATATATTTT.

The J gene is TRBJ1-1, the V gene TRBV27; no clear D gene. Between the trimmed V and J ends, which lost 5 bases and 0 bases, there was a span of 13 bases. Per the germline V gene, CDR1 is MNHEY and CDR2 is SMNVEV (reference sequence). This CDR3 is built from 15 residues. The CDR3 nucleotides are TGTGCCAGCAGTCCCAGCCACAGCATGAACACTGAAGCTTTCTTT. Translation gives CASSPSHSMNTEAFF.

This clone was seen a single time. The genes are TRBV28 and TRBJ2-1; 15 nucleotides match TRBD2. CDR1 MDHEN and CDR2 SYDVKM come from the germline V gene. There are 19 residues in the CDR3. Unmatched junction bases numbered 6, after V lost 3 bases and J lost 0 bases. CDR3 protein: CASSFVPGLAGGSYNEQFF. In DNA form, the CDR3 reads TGTGCCAGCAGTTTTGTACCGGGACTAGCGGGAGGCTCCTACAATGAGCAGTTCTTC. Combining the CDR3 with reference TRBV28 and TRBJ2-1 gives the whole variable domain DVKVTQSSRYLVKRTGEKVFLECVQDMDHENMFWYRQDPGLGLRLIYFSYDVKMKEKGDIPEGYSVSREKKERFSLILESASTNQTSMYLCASSFVPGLAGGSYNEQFFGPGTRLTVL.

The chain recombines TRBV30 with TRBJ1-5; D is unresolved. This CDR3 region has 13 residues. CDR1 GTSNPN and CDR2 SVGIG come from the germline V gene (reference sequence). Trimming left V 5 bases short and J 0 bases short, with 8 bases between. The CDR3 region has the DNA TGTGCCTGGGGGCGGAATAGCAATCAGCCCCAGCATTTT. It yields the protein CAWGRNSNQPQHF.

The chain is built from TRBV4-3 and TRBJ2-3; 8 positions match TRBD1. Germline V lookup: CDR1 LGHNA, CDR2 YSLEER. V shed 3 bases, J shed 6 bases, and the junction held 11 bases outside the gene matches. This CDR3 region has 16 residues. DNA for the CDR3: TGCGCCAGCAGCCAGGGGGCAGGGGGCCAGGATGATACGCAGTATTTT. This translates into CASSQGAGGQDDTQYF.

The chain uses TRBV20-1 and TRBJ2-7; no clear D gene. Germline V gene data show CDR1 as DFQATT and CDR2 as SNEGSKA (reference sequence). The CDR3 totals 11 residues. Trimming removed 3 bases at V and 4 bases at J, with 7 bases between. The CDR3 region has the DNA TGCAGTGCTAGTTTCTTATACGAGCAGTACTTC. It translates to CSASFLYEQYF.